Following are 30 T cell receptor beta chains from one sample sequenced in a study of shared clonotypes between healthy human individuals. Using immunoSEQ multiplex PCR, the repertoire was profiled, and TCRdb retains in-frame clones only, with some absent. The table records about 2.4 million clones, around nine tenths of them present only once. The sequenced sample was naive CD4+ T cells sorted from blood. The subset denotes: CD45RA+ positively selected. Receptor source: a man aged 18 to 35 in good health.

Details on this clone: At the DNA level, this CDR3 is encoded by other sequences in the same sample as well. V gene TRBV4-1 combines with J gene TRBJ2-5, with 8 bases lining up with TRBD2. There are 15 residues in the CDR3. Trimming cost V 2 bases and J 4 bases; bases outside gene matches: 6. Germline V CDR1 and CDR2: MGHRA, YSYEKL. The CDR3 loop is CASSQLGLAGETQYF. DNA of the CDR3: TGCGCCAGCAGCCAACTTGGGCTAGCGGGAGAGACCCAGTACTTC.

On this clone itself: In the same sample, other DNA sequences code for this CDR3. This rearrangement joins TRBV6-5 to TRBJ1-2; 7 nucleotides match TRBD1. The germline V gene encodes CDR1 MNHEY and CDR2 SVGAGI. The CDR3 consists of 12 residues. J was trimmed by 4 bases and V by 5 bases; bases with no gene match: 1. The CDR3: CASSRDSYGYTF. CDR3 coding DNA: TGTGCCAGCAGTCGGGACAGCTATGGCTACACCTTC.

The CDR3 region is CAWSQRDRGHEQYF. CDR3 sequence (DNA): TGTGCCTGGAGTCAGAGGGACAGGGGCCACGAGCAGTACTTC. V usage is TRBV30 and J usage is TRBJ2-7; 10 bases align to TRBD1. The CDR3 loop spans 14 amino acids. V lost 2 bases, J lost 5 bases, and 6 bases stayed unmatched. The germline V gene has CDR1 GTSNPN and CDR2 SVGIG (reference sequence).

The genes are TRBV6-5 and TRBJ1-6; weak D call: TRBD1 (6 bases). V lost 6 bases, J lost 10 bases, and 10 bases lay in between. The CDR3 consists of 12 residues. CDR1 and CDR2 (germline): MNHEY, SVGAGI. DNA of the CDR3: TGTGCCAGCAGAGGCAGGGGCTCACCCCTCCACTTT. It codes for CASRGRGSPLHF.

CDR3 coding DNA: TGTGCCAGCAGTGGGGCACGGACTATGAACTATGGCTACACCTTC. This encodes CASSGARTMNYGYTF. The J gene is TRBJ1-2, the V gene TRBV28, with D perhaps TRBD1 (5 bases). This CDR3 spans 15 amino acids. V was clipped by 5 bases and J by 2 bases, with 15 bases between them. The germline V gene has CDR1 MDHEN and CDR2 SYDVKM.

The chain uses TRBV6-1 and TRBJ1-2; D call uncertain. Germline CDR1 and CDR2: MNHNS and SASEGT. The CDR3 extends over 12 amino acids. Trimming took 6 bases from V and 3 from J, leaving 8 bases between them. In nucleotides, the CDR3 is TGTGCCAGCAGCCTACTAGACTATGGCTACACCTTC. It is translated as CASSLLDYGYTF.

CDR3 DNA: TGTGCCAGCAGCTTAGTAGCGCCGATCTCCTACGAGCAGTACTTC. This translates into CASSLVAPISYEQYF. The rearrangement uses TRBV7-2 and TRBJ2-7; D may be TRBD2 (5 bases). The V gene's germline CDR1 is SGHTA and CDR2 FQGNSA. The CDR3 has 15 amino acids. V lost 1 base to trimming and J lost 0 bases, with 10 bases between them. Full variable domain (outside the CDR3, taken from reference TRBV7-2 and TRBJ2-7): GAGVSQSPSNKVTEKGKDVELRCDPISGHTALYWYRQSLGQGLEFLIYFQGNSAPDKSGLPSDRFSAERTGGSVSTLTIQRTQQEDSAVYLCASSLVAPISYEQYFGPGTRLTVT.

Concerning this clone itself: Other DNA sequences in the sample encode the same CDR3. The chain is built from TRBV6-5 and TRBJ2-5; D is unresolved. V shed 5 bases and J shed 5 bases, with 6 bases lying between them. CDR1 and CDR2 (germline): MNHEY, SVGAGI. This CDR3 contains 11 residues. Written as DNA, the CDR3 is TGTGCCAGCAGTGACCGTGAGACCCAGTACTTC. Its protein is CASSDRETQYF.

This clone occurred once. The sample holds other DNA sequences that translate to the same CDR3. The chain carries TRBV30 and TRBJ2-3; D remains ambiguous. Germline V gene data show CDR1 as GTSNPN and CDR2 as SVGIG (reference sequence). V lost 3 bases, J lost 6 bases, and 7 bases lay in between. This CDR3 is built from 11 residues. As DNA, the CDR3 is TGTGCCTGGAGCCGTTCGGATACGCAGTATTTT. It is translated as CAWSRSDTQYF.

The chain employs TRBV7-9 and TRBJ2-2, with TRBD1 matching over 7 bases. CDR3 size: 16 residues. Germline V gives CDR1 SEHNR, CDR2 FQNEAQ (reference sequence). V shed 2 bases and J 8 bases; nucleotides not matched to a gene: 11. In DNA form, the CDR3 reads TGTGCCAGCAGCTTATACCACAGGGGTACATCTGGGGAGCTGTTTTTT. This gives the protein CASSLYHRGTSGELFF.

Remarks on this clone: Other nucleotide sequences in the sample specify the same CDR3. The J gene is TRBJ2-1, the V gene TRBV7-9; D might be TRBD1 (6 bases). The CDR3 is 15 amino acids. V lost 1 base to trimming and J lost 5 bases, with 12 bases between them. Germline assignment: CDR1 SEHNR and CDR2 FQNEAQ (reference sequence). The CDR3 loop is CASSLGGTGNNEQFF. Written as DNA, the CDR3 is TGTGCCAGCAGCTTAGGAGGCACAGGGAACAATGAGCAGTTCTTC.

This chain uses TRBV6-5 with TRBJ2-7; 9 bases line up with TRBD2. Germline trimming cut 6 bases from V and 2 bases from J; bases unmatched to any gene: 8. Germline V gene lookup returns CDR1 MNHEY and CDR2 SVGAGI. The CDR3 sequence is 15 residues long. For the CDR3, the DNA is TGTGCCAGCAGCCACGGGGCTAGCGGGACCTACGAGCAGTACTTC. Translated, it gives CASSHGASGTYEQYF.

The gene calls are TRBV6-4 and TRBJ2-3; TRBD2 might be the D (5 bases). This CDR3 contains 14 residues. V gave up 3 bases and J gave up 8 bases, with 15 bases separating them. CDR1 and CDR2 (germline): MRHNA, SNTAGT. CDR3 nucleotide sequence: TGTGCCAGCAGTGAGTCCGGGGTGGGTGTTACGCAGTATTTT. Its translation is CASSESGVGVTQYF.

The chain employs TRBV10-2 and TRBJ2-5; a weak D match, TRBD2 (6 bases). Trimming shortened V by 7 bases and J by 7 bases, and 16 bases separated the two germline ends. Germline CDR1 and CDR2: WSHSY and SAAADI. This CDR3 is built from 13 residues. The CDR3: CASTPPGVWTQYF. Written as DNA, the CDR3 is TGCGCCAGCACCCCCCCGGGGGTTTGGACCCAGTACTTC.

This clone was seen once. V gene TRBV5-4 combines with J gene TRBJ1-5; 7 nucleotides match TRBD1. Per germline, CDR1 SGHNT and CDR2 YYREEE (reference sequence). This CDR3 is built from 14 residues. V was pared by 4 bases and J by 6 bases, with 7 bases of the junction left unmatched. As DNA, the CDR3 is TGTGCCAGCAGCCCGGGACAGTCTGGTCAGCCCCAGCATTTT. Translation gives CASSPGQSGQPQHF.

This clone was detected only once. The V and J genes are TRBV9 and TRBJ2-3, with a possible D match to TRBD2 (6 bases). V was trimmed by 3 bases and J by 4 bases, leaving 18 bases between them. The CDR3 is 16 amino acids. Germline CDR1 SGDLS, CDR2 YYNGEE. The CDR3, as DNA: TGTGCCAGCAGCGAGAACTGGAGGGCCAAGTCAGATACGCAGTATTTT. Its protein product is CASSENWRAKSDTQYF.

V gene TRBV2 combines with J gene TRBJ1-2, with TRBD1 matching 9 bases. Germline V gene sequence: CDR1 SNHLY, CDR2 FYNNEI. The CDR3 has 12 residues. With V trimmed by 7 bases and J by 8 bases, 5 bases remained unmatched. DNA of the CDR3: TGTGCCAGCAAGCCGACAGGGGGAGGCTACACCTTC. This gives the protein CASKPTGGGYTF.

Written as DNA, the CDR3 is TGCAGCGTTGCGCAGATTCAAGAGACCCAGTACTTC. Translating it yields CSVAQIQETQYF. The chain joins TRBV29-1 to TRBJ2-5; D gene uncertain. Germline V lookup: CDR1 SQVTM, CDR2 ANQGSEA. The CDR3 totals 12 residues. The V and J ends lost 4 bases and 2 bases respectively, with 8 bases between them.

The DNA of the CDR3 is TGTGCCAGCAGCTTGGCGGAGATTGCTGGCTCTGGGGCCAACGTCCTGACTTTC. Protein sequence: CASSLAEIAGSGANVLTF. V gene TRBV7-9 combines with J gene TRBJ2-6; D gene uncertain. CDR3 length equals 18 residues. Germline CDR1 SEHNR, CDR2 FQNEAQ (reference sequence). Trimming pared 3 bases from V and 0 bases from J, leaving 15 bases between.

This clone was seen once. CDR3 sequence reads: CASSFPGTGWSDTQYF. For the CDR3, the DNA is TGTGCCAGCAGCTTTCCCGGGACAGGGTGGTCAGATACGCAGTATTTT. The chain employs TRBV5-4 and TRBJ2-3; 9 bases match TRBD1. J gave up 4 bases and V 2 bases, and 8 bases lay outside the gene matches. CDR1 and CDR2 from the germline V gene are SGHNT and YYREEE (reference sequence). CDR3 length equals 16 residues.

This sequence joins TRBV5-1 and TRBJ2-3; no definite D call. Germline CDR1 reads SGHRS; CDR2 reads YFSETQ. The length of the CDR3 is 16 residues. The V and J ends lost 0 bases and 0 bases respectively, with 11 bases between them. The CDR3 is CASSLEVGPSTDTQYF. The CDR3 nucleotides are TGCGCCAGCAGCTTGGAAGTGGGCCCTAGCACAGATACGCAGTATTTT.

On this clone: The same CDR3 arises from other DNA sequences in this sample as well. This chain's CDR3 is CASSLRAGQGYGYTF. In DNA form, the CDR3 reads TGTGCCAGCAGCCTGCGGGCGGGACAGGGCTATGGCTACACCTTC. The J gene is TRBJ1-2, the V gene TRBV7-9; 9 bases match TRBD1. This CDR3 is built from 15 residues. V was pared by 5 bases and J by 4 bases, with 8 bases of the junction left unmatched. The germline V gene has CDR1 SEHNR and CDR2 FQNEAQ (reference sequence). The whole variable domain, remainder taken from reference TRBV7-9 and TRBJ1-2, is DTGVSQNPRHKITKRGQNVTFRCDPISEHNRLYWYRQTLGQGPEFLTYFQNEAQLEKSRLLSDRFSAERPKGSFSTLEIQRTEQGDSAMYLCASSLRAGQGYGYTFGSGTRLTVV.

The rearrangement uses TRBV5-4 and TRBJ2-3; 8 positions agree with TRBD2. The CDR3 is 15 residues long. The V and J ends lost 3 bases and 0 bases, in that order; junction bases with no gene match: 3. Germline-derived CDR1 and CDR2 are SGHNT and YYREEE (reference sequence). The CDR3 sequence: CASSSGLVSTDTQYF. CDR3 coding DNA: TGTGCCAGCAGCTCGGGACTAGTGAGCACAGATACGCAGTATTTT.

This chain joins TRBV15 and TRBJ2-5; weak D call: TRBD1 (6 bases). The CDR3 is 16 amino acids. Deletions cut 3 bases from V and 4 bases from J, with 18 bases between. The V gene's germline CDR1 is LNHNV and CDR2 YYDKDF (reference sequence). The CDR3 coding sequence is TGTGCCACCAGCAGCCTCATTCAGGGGAGTCGAGAGACCCAGTACTTC. Its translation is CATSSLIQGSRETQYF.

The rearrangement joins TRBV5-1 to TRBJ2-1, with D possibly being TRBD1 (6 bases). With 3 bases removed from V and 0 bases from J, the gap between germline ends came to 13 bases. This CDR3 is built from 16 residues. The V gene's germline CDR1 is SGHRS and CDR2 YFSETQ. The CDR3 nucleotides are TGCGCCAGCAGCTCTGGGGGCCAGATCTCCTACAATGAGCAGTTCTTC. Translation: CASSSGGQISYNEQFF.

The rearrangement joins TRBV1 to TRBJ2-3; no DNA check was done on the table's D call, TRBD2. TRBV1 is listed as a pseudogene. The CDR3 is made up of 18 amino acids. CDR3 amino acids: CTSSQGYGTSGRTDTQYF. The DNA for the CDR3 is TGCACCAGCAGCCAAGGGTACGGGACTAGCGGTCGCACAGATACGCAGTATTTT.

This clone has a single count. This chain joins TRBV9 and TRBJ2-1; D remains unclear. Germline V gene data show CDR1 as SGDLS and CDR2 as YYNGEE. Trimming took 8 bases from V and 9 from J, leaving 27 bases between them. This CDR3 is 16 amino acids long. CDR3 amino acids: CASPQQTTPAYGEQFF. The CDR3 DNA reads as TGTGCCAGTCCTCAACAGACGACCCCCGCTTACGGTGAGCAGTTCTTC.

In DNA form, the CDR3 reads TGTGCCAGCAGCCTCCCGACTGAGGGGACCCAGTACTTC. Its protein is CASSLPTEGTQYF. J is TRBJ2-5 and V is TRBV4-2, with a possible D match to TRBD2 (5 bases). The CDR3 consists of 13 residues. The germline gives CDR1 LGHNA, CDR2 YNFKEQ. Trimming took off 4 bases at V and 7 bases at J, with 13 bases between the two ends.

The chain joins TRBV4-1 to TRBJ2-1, with TRBD1 as a possible D gene (5 bases). The CDR3 loop spans 15 amino acids. Germline assignment: CDR1 MGHRA and CDR2 YSYEKL. V lost 0 bases to trimming and J lost 4 bases, with 10 bases between them. CDR3 coding DNA: TGCGCCAGCAGCCAAGACTCGGACACGTACAATGAGCAGTTCTTC. Its translation is CASSQDSDTYNEQFF.

The chain has TRBV4-1 and TRBJ2-1; 10 nucleotides align to TRBD2. After removal of 0 bases from V and 0 bases from J, the junction contained 8 bases not matched to a gene. Germline CDR1 is MGHRA and CDR2 is YSYEKL. This CDR3 is built from 19 residues. The CDR3 DNA reads TGCGCCAGCAGCCAAGATGGGACTAGCGCCCGCAGCTCCTACAATGAGCAGTTCTTC. Translation: CASSQDGTSARSSYNEQFF.